This passage covers 22 T cell receptor beta chains from one sample sequenced in a study of T cell changes during pregnancy in multiple sclerosis. Profiled with immunoSEQ multiplex PCR; TCRdb holds only in-frame clones, not every one. The table shows approximately 65,000 clones, with 90% to 97% occurring only once. The sample was CD8+ T cells from peripheral blood mononuclear cells, taken after pregnancy. These receptors all stem from a female donor with multiple sclerosis, enrolled in a pregnancy study.

V is TRBV7-9 and J is TRBJ1-1; perhaps TRBD1 as D (6 bases). The CDR3 length is 15 residues. Germline-derived CDR1 and CDR2 are SEHNR and FQNEAQ (reference sequence). Trimming pared 5 bases from V and 0 bases from J, leaving 13 bases between. The CDR3 protein is CASSPSGQMNTEAFF. DNA of the CDR3: TGTGCCAGCAGCCCTAGTGGACAGATGAACACTGAAGCTTTCTTT.

The rearrangement links TRBV28 to TRBJ2-7; 13 bases are a match to TRBD2. Germline-derived CDR1 and CDR2 are MDHEN and SYDVKM. V was pared by 6 bases and J by 6 bases, with 14 bases of the junction left unmatched. The CDR3 loop spans 17 amino acids. This CDR3 is CASSQTGLAGRRLEQYF. In nucleotides, the CDR3 is TGTGCCAGCAGCCAAACGGGACTAGCGGGAAGGCGGCTCGAGCAGTACTTC. Looking up the rest from reference TRBV28 and TRBJ2-7 gives the full variable domain: DVKVTQSSRYLVKRTGEKVFLECVQDMDHENMFWYRQDPGLGLRLIYFSYDVKMKEKGDIPEGYSVSREKKERFSLILESASTNQTSMYLCASSQTGLAGRRLEQYFGPGTRLTVT.

The rearrangement uses TRBV4-3 and TRBJ2-5, with a possible D match to TRBD1 (5 bases). This CDR3 has 15 residues. Trimming pared 2 bases from V and 5 bases from J, leaving 15 bases between. CDR1 is LGHNA, CDR2 YSLEER, per germline. CDR3 amino acids: CASSQKKGVWETQYF. The CDR3 bases are TGCGCCAGCAGCCAAAAAAAAGGGGTTTGGGAGACCCAGTACTTC.

V is TRBV19 and J is TRBJ2-1; 7 positions match TRBD2. Looked up from germline, CDR1 is LNHDA and CDR2 is SQIVND (reference sequence). V shed 1 base and J 5 bases; nucleotides not matched to a gene: 8. The CDR3 spans 16 residues. CDR3 protein: CASSIGGGLMDNEQFF. The CDR3 DNA sequence: TGTGCCAGTAGTATAGGCGGGGGACTGATGGACAATGAGCAGTTCTTC. The full variable domain, with the rest looked up from reference TRBV19 and TRBJ2-1, is DGGITQSPKYLFRKEGQNVTLSCEQNLNHDAMYWYRQDPGQGLRLIYYSQIVNDFQKGDIAEGYSVSREKKESFPLTVTSAQKNPTAFYLCASSIGGGLMDNEQFFGPGTRLTVL.

The chain combines TRBV11-3 with TRBJ2-1; TRBD2 agrees at 9 bases. V shed 0 bases, J shed 6 bases, and the junction held 3 bases outside the gene matches. CDR3 length equals 15 residues. Germline CDR1 and CDR2: SGHNT and YENEEA. The CDR3 sequence is CASSLEGGRANEQFF. Written as DNA, the CDR3 is TGTGCCAGCAGCTTAGAAGGCGGGAGGGCCAATGAGCAGTTCTTC.

This clone was found once. The rearrangement links TRBV9 to TRBJ2-7; TRBD2 aligns across 12 bases. CDR1 SGDLS and CDR2 YYNGEE come from the germline V gene. The CDR3 consists of 17 residues. V lost 0 bases and J lost 2; bases outside the gene matches: 6. As DNA, the CDR3 is TGTGCCAGCAGCGTAGGGGATGGACTAGCGGGGACCTACGAGCAGTACTTC. Its translation is CASSVGDGLAGTYEQYF.

V usage is TRBV6-5 and J usage is TRBJ1-6, with no clear D. Germline CDR1 reads MNHEY; CDR2 reads SVGAGI. This CDR3 contains 14 residues. V lost 4 bases to trimming and J lost 7 bases, with 11 bases between them. The CDR3 sequence: CASSSGILNSPLHF. The CDR3 nucleotides are TGTGCCAGCAGTTCGGGGATCTTAAATTCACCCCTCCACTTT.

The rearrangement uses TRBV7-9 and TRBJ2-7; no firm D call. The CDR3 is 14 residues long. Germline loops: CDR1 SEHNR, CDR2 FQNEAQ (reference sequence). V was trimmed by 5 bases and J by 0 bases, leaving 11 bases between them. This CDR3 is CASSATDGSYEQYF. For the CDR3, the DNA is TGTGCCAGCAGCGCTACAGACGGCTCCTACGAGCAGTACTTC. The full variable domain, with the rest looked up from reference TRBV7-9 and TRBJ2-7, is DTGVSQNPRHKITKRGQNVTFRCDPISEHNRLYWYRQTLGQGPEFLTYFQNEAQLEKSRLLSDRFSAERPKGSFSTLEIQRTEQGDSAMYLCASSATDGSYEQYFGPGTRLTVT.

The V call is TRBV6-5, the J call TRBJ2-7; 11 bases fit TRBD2. Per the germline V gene, CDR1 is MNHEY and CDR2 is SVGAGI. V lost 5 bases and J lost 2; bases outside the gene matches: 5. This CDR3 is built from 15 residues. The CDR3 sequence is CASSPGTSGTYEQYF. The DNA for the CDR3 is TGTGCCAGCAGTCCCGGGACTAGCGGCACCTACGAGCAGTACTTC.

CDR3 DNA: TGTGCCACCCAAGGGGAGGGGAAAAAACTGTTTTTT. As protein: CATQGEGKKLFF. The chain employs TRBV28 and TRBJ1-4, with a possible D match to TRBD1 (5 bases). The CDR3 loop spans 12 amino acids. Germline V gives CDR1 MDHEN, CDR2 SYDVKM. Trimming cost V 10 bases and J 9 bases, with 15 bases left between them.

The chain recombines TRBV29-1 with TRBJ2-3; 8 nucleotides align to TRBD1. CDR1 is SQVTM and CDR2 is ANQGSEA in the germline V gene. The CDR3 consists of 15 residues. V lost 4 bases to trimming and J lost 0 bases; unmatched junction nucleotides: 6. The CDR3 protein is CSVGGQVISTDTQYF. The CDR3 DNA reads as TGCAGCGTTGGGGGACAGGTTATTAGCACAGATACGCAGTATTTT.

For the CDR3, the DNA is TGTGCCAGTAGTACTTCACTAGCGGGGAGGCGAGAAAACATTCAGTACTTC. This translates into CASSTSLAGRRENIQYF. J is TRBJ2-4 and V is TRBV19, with TRBD2 matching 10 bases. CDR3 length: 17 amino acids. CDR1 and CDR2 (germline): LNHDA, SQIVND (reference sequence). J lost 5 bases, V lost 4 bases, and 11 bases had no gene match.

V and J are TRBV6-5 and TRBJ2-1; 10 nucleotides align to TRBD1. This CDR3 has 14 amino acids. V lost 8 bases and J lost 6; bases outside the gene matches: 7. Germline V CDR1 and CDR2: MNHEY, SVGAGI. The CDR3 bases are TGTGCCAGCGGACATGGGACAGGGGTCAATGAGCAGTTCTTC. It specifies CASGHGTGVNEQFF.

The chain has TRBV29-1 and TRBJ1-4; 7 bases are shared with TRBD1. Germline CDR1 SQVTM, CDR2 ANQGSEA. CDR3 length: 15 residues. J gave up 1 base and V 4 bases, and 6 bases lay outside the gene matches. In nucleotides, the CDR3 is TGCAGCGTTGTAAGGGGGCTCGGAACTAATGAAAAACTGTTTTTT. Amino acid sequence: CSVVRGLGTNEKLFF.

The V and J genes are TRBV9 and TRBJ2-2; D possibly corresponds to TRBD2 (5 bases). With 5 bases removed from V and 7 bases from J, the gap between germline ends came to 12 bases. The CDR3 extends over 13 amino acids. Germline V lookup: CDR1 SGDLS, CDR2 YYNGEE. CDR3 nucleotide sequence: TGTGCCAGCAGTGAGGGAACTGACGGGGAGCTGTTTTTT. Translated, it gives CASSEGTDGELFF.

V and J are TRBV6-5 and TRBJ1-2; 9 positions match TRBD1. The CDR3 runs to 14 residues. With V trimmed by 2 bases and J by 4 bases, 2 bases remained unmatched. Germline assignment: CDR1 MNHEY and CDR2 SVGAGI. In nucleotides, the CDR3 is TGTGCCAGCAGTTACGGGACAGGGCTCTATGGCTACACCTTC. Protein: CASSYGTGLYGYTF.

This chain uses TRBV7-9 with TRBJ2-7; weak D call: TRBD1 (5 bases). V was shortened by 2 bases and J by 5 bases, with 13 bases between the two germline ends. The CDR3 is 14 amino acids. Germline-derived CDR1 and CDR2 are SEHNR and FQNEAQ (reference sequence). Here the CDR3 reads CASSLNAGSHEQYF. The CDR3 DNA sequence: TGTGCCAGCAGCTTAAACGCAGGGTCCCACGAGCAGTACTTC.

The gene calls are TRBV4-1 and TRBJ1-5; no reliable D call. The germline gives CDR1 MGHRA, CDR2 YSYEKL. The CDR3 loop spans 15 amino acids. The V end was cut by 1 base, the J end by 1 base, with 8 bases between. The CDR3 coding sequence is TGCGCCAGCAGCCAAGTCTCGGGGAGCAATCAGCCCCAGCATTTT. It is translated as CASSQVSGSNQPQHF.

V usage is TRBV2 and J usage is TRBJ2-5, with D possibly being TRBD1 (5 bases). With 4 bases removed from V and 5 bases from J, the gap between germline ends came to 14 bases. The CDR3 is 14 amino acids. Germline CDR1 and CDR2: SNHLY and FYNNEI. The CDR3 is CASSVYRTRETQYF. The CDR3 DNA sequence: TGTGCCAGCAGTGTTTACAGGACCAGGGAGACCCAGTACTTC.

This chain joins TRBV28 and TRBJ2-7; D is unresolved. Germline V gene data show CDR1 as MDHEN and CDR2 as SYDVKM. Trimming pared 5 bases from V and 3 bases from J, leaving 14 bases between. The CDR3 runs 14 residues. The chain's CDR3 is CASSPTSAGYEQYF. In DNA form, the CDR3 reads TGTGCCAGCAGTCCGACTTCGGCTGGCTACGAGCAGTACTTC.

The chain couples TRBV15 to TRBJ2-1, with 8 positions matching TRBD2. Germline lookup yields CDR1 LNHNV and CDR2 YYDKDF (reference sequence). V shed 0 bases and J 9 bases; nucleotides not matched to a gene: 7. This CDR3 contains 15 residues. The CDR3 DNA follows: TGTGCCACCAGCAGAGATCGTGGAGCGGGGGTTGAGCAGTTCTTC. Translating it yields CATSRDRGAGVEQFF.

The gene calls are TRBV2 and TRBJ1-5; TRBD1 matches 7 bases. V lost 1 base to trimming and J lost 5 bases; unmatched junction nucleotides: 8. The CDR3 loop spans 16 amino acids. CDR1 is SNHLY and CDR2 is FYNNEI in the germline V gene. CDR3: CASSEEYYRGYQPQHF. CDR3 nucleotide sequence: TGTGCCAGCAGTGAAGAATATTACAGGGGTTATCAGCCCCAGCATTTT.